The rows below give T cell receptor beta chains drawn from one sample of a study of blood T cell repertoires in COVID-19. This table comes from immunoSEQ multiplex PCR, and its TCRdb copy is limited to in-frame clones, with some not included. The data show about 200,000 clones, roughly nine tenths seen once. The material sequenced was peripheral blood. The receptors originated from a woman aged 70-85 years with acute or convalescent COVID-19. CDR3s include the opening cysteine and the closing phenylalanine or tryptophan. D genes are given only for firm matches. Clone size is stated in some rows and not others, as once, few, many or a class when expanded.

-	TRBJ2-1	TRBV27	16	TRBD2	TGTGCCAGCTCGAAGGGACTAGCGGGAGGAGACAATGAGCAGTTCTTC	CASSKGLAGGDNEQFF
-	TRBJ1-1	TRBV19	12	TRBD1	TGTGCCAGTAGTCTAATCAGGGGGGAAGCTTTCTTT	CASSLIRGEAFF
once	TRBJ2-7	TRBV9	16	-	TGTGCCAGCAGCGTAATCCCGAACCCGAACCCTAAAGAGCAGTACTTC	CASSVIPNPNPKEQYF
-	TRBJ1-1	TRBV7-9	15	TRBD1	TGTGCCAGCAGCTTAGCGCTACAGGGGGCATCTGAAGCTTTCTTT	CASSLALQGASEAFF
-	TRBJ2-7	TRBV19	13	TRBD2	TGTGCCAGCTCTAGCGGGGGTCCCTACGAGCAGTACTTC	CASSSGGPYEQYF
-	TRBJ2-3	TRBV7-2	16	-	TGTGCCAGCAGCCCCGCTAGCACTACCAGCCGGGATACGCAGTATTTT	CASSPASTTSRDTQYF
-	TRBJ2-1	TRBV9	15	TRBD2	TGTGCCAGCAGCGTAACCGGGACTAATTACAATGAGCAGTTCTTC	CASSVTGTNYNEQFF
-	TRBJ2-2	TRBV3-1/TRBV3-2	14	-	TGTGCCAGCAGCCTACTAAAGACGACCGGGGAGCTGTTTTTT	CASSLLKTTGELFF
-	TRBJ1-1	TRBV5-1	17	TRBD1	TGCGCCAGCAGCCTCTGGACAGGGATATCCGTGGTCACTGAAGCTTTCTTT	CASSLWTGISVVTEAFF
-	TRBJ2-5	TRBV5-1	14	TRBD1	TGCGCCAGCAGCAGCAGGGGGCGAAGCGAGACCCAGTACTTC	CASSSRGRSETQYF
-	TRBJ1-2	TRBV5-1	16	TRBD1	TGCGCCAGCAGCCTGACGCGACAGGGGAATTCAGAAGGCTACACCTTC	CASSLTRQGNSEGYTF
-	TRBJ2-7	TRBV7-8	13	TRBD1	TGTGCCAGCAGCCTTAGACAGGGAAGCGAGCAGTACTTC	CASSLRQGSEQYF
-	TRBJ1-4	TRBV9	15	-	TGTGCCAGCAGCGTAGGCGTAAAGGCGGGAATGGAACTGTTTTTT	CASSVGVKAGMELFF
once	TRBJ2-3	TRBV5-4	17	TRBD2	TGTGCCAGCAGCACCCCACAAGCGGGGGGTTTAGTGGGGTCGCAGTATTTT	CASSTPQAGGLVGSQYF
once	TRBJ1-6	TRBV6-5	14	-	TGTGCCAGCTCCCCCGGGTCACCTAATTCACCCCTCCACTTT	CASSPGSPNSPLHF
-	TRBJ2-2	TRBV5-5	17	TRBD1	TGTGCCAGCAGCTTCTCCGGACAGGGGGCGTCGGCCGGGGAGCTGTTTTTT	CASSFSGQGASAGELFF
-	TRBJ1-2	TRBV5-6	15	TRBD1	TGTGCCAGCAGCCGACAGGGGGCAGTAGTCTATGGCTACACCTTC	CASSRQGAVVYGYTF
few	TRBJ1-1	TRBV7-9	15	-	TGTGCCAGCAGCTTACATCAGGGGAAAGGAGCTGAAGCTTTCTTT	CASSLHQGKGAEAFF
-	TRBJ2-3	TRBV5-1	16	TRBD2	TGCGCCAGCACGTCCGGAGGGACTAGCGGGGCAGATACGCAGTATTTT	CASTSGGTSGADTQYF
-	TRBJ1-2	TRBV10-3	15	-	TGTGCCATCAGTTCAAACAGCCAGGGATTCTATGGCTACACCTTC	CAISSNSQGFYGYTF
-	TRBJ2-5	TRBV27	13	-	TGTGCCAGCAGTTTATCGTGGAGGGAGACCCAGTACTTC	CASSLSWRETQYF
-	TRBJ2-7	TRBV7-8	15	-	TGTGCCAGCAGCTTTGACAGTGCCCAATCCTACGAGCAGTACTTC	CASSFDSAQSYEQYF
-	TRBJ1-1	TRBV12-3/TRBV12-4	13	TRBD1	TGTGCCAGCAAACAGGGGATCTACACTGAAGCTTTCTTT	CASKQGIYTEAFF
-	TRBJ2-1	TRBV18	13	TRBD1	TGTGCCAGCTCACGAAACAGGGGGAATGAGCAGTTCTTC	CASSRNRGNEQFF
-	TRBJ2-3	TRBV12-3/TRBV12-4	11	-	TGTGCCAGCAGTTTGAGAGATACGCAGTATTTT	CASSLRDTQYF
-	TRBJ1-3	TRBV9	12	-	TGTGCCAGCAACCGCGGTGGAAACACCATATATTTT	CASNRGGNTIYF
-	TRBJ2-2	TRBV4-2	15	TRBD2	TGTGCCAGCAGCCAAGAGAGCGGGAGGGCCGGGGAGCTGTTTTTT	CASSQESGRAGELFF
-	TRBJ2-1	TRBV11-2	15	TRBD1	TGTGCCAGCAGCTCCAGGGGACAGACCTACAATGAGCAGTTCTTC	CASSSRGQTYNEQFF
-	TRBJ2-7	TRBV7-6	15	TRBD2	TGTGCCAGCAGCCCCCGGGGCGGGGGGTCGGGGGAGCAGTACTTC	CASSPRGGGSGEQYF